Below, one T cell receptor beta chain is given with its context. What it recognizes is unknown. This sample was taken from a study of CD8 T cell repertoires and HIV-1 epitope variants. Study as a whole: Separate wells received one of Twenty-five Gag or Nef variant peptides. Controls were a CMV, EBV and flu peptide pool, Ebola AY9 negative control, and no-peptide well. Autologous T cell-negative cells served as antigen-presenting cells in equal numbers. Findings and limits, study-wide: Of about nine antigen-specific beta clonotypes, 5 or 6 appeared to cross-react with escape variants.

V was cut by 2 bases and J by 1 base, with 13 bases left in between. Germline assignment: CDR1 GTSNPN and CDR2 SVGIG (reference sequence). The CDR3 length is 15 residues. Generated by immunoSEQ multiplex PCR, the TCRdb table keeps only in-frame clones and is missing some. The repertoire includes about 95,000 clones, roughly 80% of them detected once, and around a quarter sits in the top ten. The clonotype was recovered from a male donor with HIV. The sample consisted of uncultured baseline CD8+ T cells from peripheral blood mononuclear cells (PBMCs). The chain uses TRBV30 and TRBJ2-3, with D perhaps matching TRBD2 (6 bases). DNA of the CDR3: TGTGCCTGGAGTTATGGGCGGGGAGGCACAGATACGCAGTATTTT. This translates into CAWSYGRGGTDTQYF.